This T cell receptor beta chain stems from a study of patients and donors after allogeneic stem cell transplantation. TCRdb independently ran MiXCR on the RT-PCR reads; one entry per CDR3 protein. The sample gives around 160,000 distinct CDR3 sequences, roughly 30% of which show up once; under 3.5% is in the top ten. This clonotype was detected only a few times. Germline loops: CDR1 ENHRY, CDR2 SYGVKD. The CDR3 totals 15 residues. The V end was cut by 0 bases, the J end by 8 bases, with 14 bases between. Sequenced sample: blood, either unsorted or a sorted T cell fraction (not recorded which). The origin of this receptor is a human donor who was either an allogeneic HSCT recipient or a stem cell or donor lymphocyte infusion donor (not recorded which). It is not recorded whose cells these are; they may come from a transplant donor. The chain uses TRBV10-3 and TRBJ2-1; D is unclear. The CDR3 sequence is CAISESVGSFHEQFF. CDR3 DNA: TGTGCCATCAGTGAGTCAGTAGGTAGCTTCCATGAGCAGTTCTTC.